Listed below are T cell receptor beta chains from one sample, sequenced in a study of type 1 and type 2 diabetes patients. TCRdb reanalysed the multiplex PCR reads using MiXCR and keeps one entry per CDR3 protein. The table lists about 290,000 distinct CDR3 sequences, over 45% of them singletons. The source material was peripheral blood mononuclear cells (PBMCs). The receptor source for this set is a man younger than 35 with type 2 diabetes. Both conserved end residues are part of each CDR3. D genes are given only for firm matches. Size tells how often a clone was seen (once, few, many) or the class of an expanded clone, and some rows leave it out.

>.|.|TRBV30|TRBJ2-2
CAWGGRRELFF
TGTGCCTGGGGTGGAAGGCGGGAGCTGTTTTTT
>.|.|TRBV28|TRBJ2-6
CASSPRRPGANVLTF
TGTGCCAGCAGCCCCCGACGTCCTGGGGCCAACGTCCTGACTTTC
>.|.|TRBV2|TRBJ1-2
CASESGGNYGYTF
TGTGCCAGCGAGTCGGGAGGGAACTATGGCTACACCTTC
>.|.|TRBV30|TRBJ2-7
CAWSFAQGYTAYEQYF
TGTGCCTGGAGTTTCGCGCAAGGGTATACGGCCTACGAGCAGTACTTC
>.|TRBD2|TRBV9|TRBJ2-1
CASSVETSGIGEQFF
TGTGCCAGCAGCGTAGAGACTAGCGGGATAGGGGAGCAGTTCTTC
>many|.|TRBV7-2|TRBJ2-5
CASSFAGRVETQYF
TGTGCCAGCAGCTTTGCGGGCAGGGTCGAGACCCAGTACTTC
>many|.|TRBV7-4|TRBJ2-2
CASSLGNTGELFF
TGTGCCAGCAGCTTAGGGAACACCGGGGAGCTGTTTTTT
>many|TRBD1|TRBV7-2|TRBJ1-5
CASSLGQGGQPQHF
TGTGCCAGCAGCTTAGGACAGGGCGGTCAGCCCCAGCATTTT
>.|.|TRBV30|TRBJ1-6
CAWSAGLGAFLHF
TGTGCCTGGAGTGCGGGGTTAGGCGCATTCCTCCACTTT
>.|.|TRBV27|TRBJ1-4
CASRGVGTGEKLFF
TGTGCCAGCAGAGGGGTGGGAACAGGGGAAAAACTGTTTTTT
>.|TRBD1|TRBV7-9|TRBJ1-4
CASSPPLGQGAGEKLFF
TGCGCCAGCAGCCCACCACTGGGACAGGGGGCCGGGGAAAAACTGTTTTTT
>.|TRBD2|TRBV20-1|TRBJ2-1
CSASSTSGSLGEQFF
TGCAGTGCTAGTTCGACTAGCGGGAGTTTAGGTGAGCAGTTCTTC
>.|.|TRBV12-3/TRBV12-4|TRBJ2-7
CASTRVGYEQYF
TGTGCCAGCACTCGGGTGGGTTACGAGCAGTACTTC
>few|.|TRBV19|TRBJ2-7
CASSSDTRSSYEQYF
TGTGCCAGTAGCTCTGACACGAGGAGCTCCTACGAGCAGTACTTC
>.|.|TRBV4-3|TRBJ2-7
CASSIFKGREEQYF
TGCGCCAGCTCTATCTTCAAGGGTCGGGAGGAGCAGTACTTC
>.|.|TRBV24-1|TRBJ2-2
CAISGGRGELFF
TGTGCCATCAGTGGGGGAAGAGGGGAGCTGTTTTTT
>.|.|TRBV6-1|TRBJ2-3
CATRQASTDTQYF
TGTGCCACCCGACAGGCTAGCACAGATACGCAGTATTTT
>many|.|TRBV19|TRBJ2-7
CASSISGSSYEQYF
TGTGCCAGTAGTATAAGTGGCAGCTCCTACGAGCAGTACTTC
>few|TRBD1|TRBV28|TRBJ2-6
CASESRTGPSGANVLTF
TGTGCCAGCGAATCGAGGACAGGGCCATCTGGGGCCAACGTCCTGACTTTC
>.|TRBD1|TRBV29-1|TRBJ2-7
CSVAEQGAYEQYF
TGCAGCGTTGCGGAACAGGGGGCCTACGAGCAGTACTTC
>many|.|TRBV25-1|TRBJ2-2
CASNGPRVPGELFF
TGTGCCAGCAATGGGCCCAGGGTGCCCGGGGAGCTGTTTTTT
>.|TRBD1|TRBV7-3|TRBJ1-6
CASSLRDRAFYNSPLHF
TGTGCCAGCAGCCTCCGGGACAGGGCATTTTATAATTCACCCCTCCACTTT
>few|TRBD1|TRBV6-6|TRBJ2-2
CASRVRDNRGSGELFF
TGTGCCAGCAGAGTCCGGGACAACAGGGGATCAGGGGAGCTGTTTTTT
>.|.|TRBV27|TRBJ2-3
CASSQEGRLPAGGITDTQYF
TGTGCCAGCAGCCAAGAGGGGCGGCTACCAGCGGGCGGTATCACAGATACGCAGTATTTT
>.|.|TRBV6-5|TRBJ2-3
CASSNAWTTDTQYF
TGTGCCAGCAGTAACGCATGGACCACAGATACGCAGTATTTT
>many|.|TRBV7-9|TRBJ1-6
CASSLGQSNSPLHF
TGTGCCAGCAGCCTTGGACAGTCAAATTCACCCCTCCACTTT
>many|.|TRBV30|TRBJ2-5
CAWSVRTSQRPKETQYF
TGTGCCTGGAGTGTACGTACATCTCAGAGACCCAAAGAGACCCAGTACTTC
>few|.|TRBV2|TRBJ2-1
CASSDVGKPYNEQFF
TGTGCCAGCAGTGATGTGGGAAAACCCTACAATGAGCAGTTCTTC
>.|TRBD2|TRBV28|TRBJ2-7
CASRGAGGLYEQYF
TGTGCCAGCAGGGGAGCGGGAGGACTGTACGAGCAGTACTTC
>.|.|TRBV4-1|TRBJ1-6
CASSPGGGGFTYNSPLHF
TGCGCCAGCAGCCCCGGGGGTGGGGGCTTCACCTATAATTCACCCCTCCACTTT
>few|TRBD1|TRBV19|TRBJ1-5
CASSPKDRGWDQPQHF
TGTGCCAGTAGTCCTAAGGACAGGGGATGGGATCAGCCCCAGCATTTT
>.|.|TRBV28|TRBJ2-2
CASSFFDVRGELFF
TGTGCCAGCAGTTTTTTCGATGTCCGCGGGGAGCTGTTTTTT
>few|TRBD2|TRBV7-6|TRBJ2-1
CASSAGVLAGGHNEQFF
TGTGCCAGCAGCGCCGGGGTGCTGGCGGGAGGCCACAATGAGCAGTTCTTC
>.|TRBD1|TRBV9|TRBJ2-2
CASSAGQAGELFF
TGTGCCAGCAGCGCCGGACAGGCCGGGGAGCTGTTTTTT